The 2 T cell receptor beta chains in this list originate from one sample, sequenced in a study of blood T cell repertoires in COVID-19. Using immunoSEQ multiplex PCR, the repertoire was profiled, and TCRdb retains in-frame clones only, with some absent. This table has 260,000 or so clones, 88% appearing once. Specimen: peripheral blood. The origin of the receptors is a man between 18 and 35 years old with active or convalescent COVID-19.

V and J are TRBV12-3 or TRBV12-4 and TRBJ2-3; D might be TRBD2 (6 bases). CDR3 length: 13 residues. Trimming took 8 bases from V and 5 from J, leaving 14 bases between them. CDR3 sequence reads: CASDGSSGDTQYF. The CDR3 DNA is TGTGCCAGCGACGGGAGCAGCGGAGATACGCAGTATTTT.

V is TRBV7-3 and J is TRBJ1-2; possible D gene TRBD1, 5 bases. This CDR3 region has 16 residues. With 5 bases removed from V and 5 bases from J, the gap between germline ends came to 21 bases. The germline gives CDR1 SGHTA, CDR2 FQGTGA. The CDR3: CASSPRPVREGYGYTF. DNA of the CDR3: TGTGCCAGCAGCCCCCGACCGGTGCGGGAGGGGTATGGCTACACCTTC. Together with reference TRBV7-3 and TRBJ1-2, the CDR3 gives the full variable domain: GAGVSQTPSNKVTEKGKYVELRCDPISGHTALYWYRQSLGQGPEFLIYFQGTGAADDSGLPNDRFFAVRPEGSVSTLKIQRTERGDSAVYLCASSPRPVREGYGYTFGSGTRLTVV.